The T cell receptor (beta chain) under discussion was sequenced for a study of blood T cells in healthy people across ages. Next came a second PCR, run for about 6 to 12 cycles, which used a sample-barcoded 5' primer along with a J-beta primer mix. TCRdb recomputed calls from the 5' RACE reads with MiXCR, one row per CDR3 protein. The repertoire consists of about 1.5 million distinct CDR3 sequences, with 42% occurring once and the leading ten covering 4%. The CDR3 consists of 15 residues. Deletions cut 2 bases from V and 6 bases from J, with 14 bases between. Germline assignment: CDR1 DFQATT and CDR2 SNEGSKA (reference sequence).

This sequence was found in a woman between 18 and 29 years old in good health. Sequencing used blood. The J gene is TRBJ1-6, the V gene TRBV20-1; D remains unclear. CDR3 in DNA: TGCAGTGCTAGACCTACTGGGTATAGTAATTCACCCCTCCACTTT. This encodes CSARPTGYSNSPLHF.